These T cell receptor beta chains were read from a single sample in a study of T cell repertoires in cytomegalovirus infection. TCRdb redid the calling of the reads with MiXCR, one entry per CDR3 protein. This table has about 490,000 distinct CDR3 sequences, roughly 10% appearing once. Sequencing was performed on PBMCs. The receptors derive from a human donor in good health (CMV status not recorded). Some clones in this sample may be carry-over from other donors' samples. The CDR3 runs from the conserved cysteine through the conserved F or W. Each record gives: CDR3 DNA, CDR3 protein, V gene, D gene, clone size, J gene. The D gene is left open where the match is weak. A row's size may be missing; if present it is once, few, many or a size class.

DNA: TGTGCCAGCAGTGCACTAGCGGGAACCTCGGGCGAGCAGTACTTC
CDR3: CASSALAGTSGEQYF
V: TRBV12-3/TRBV12-4
D: TRBD2
size: many
J: TRBJ2-7

DNA: TGTGCCAGCAGGGCCTGGACAGCCTCTGGCACAGATACGCAGTATTTT
CDR3: CASRAWTASGTDTQYF
V: TRBV6-1
D: .
size: many
J: TRBJ2-3

DNA: TGCGCCAGCAGAGACAGGAATTCACCCCTCCACTTT
CDR3: CASRDRNSPLHF
V: TRBV5-1
D: .
size: few
J: TRBJ1-6

DNA: TGTGCCAGCAGCTTATTCCCGAGGATGCCGACCTACGAGCAGTACTTC
CDR3: CASSLFPRMPTYEQYF
V: TRBV7-6
D: .
size: many
J: TRBJ2-7

DNA: TGTGCCAGCAGTTTAAGGAACAGGGGAACCCAGCATTTT
CDR3: CASSLRNRGTQHF
V: TRBV28
D: TRBD1
size: .
J: TRBJ1-5

DNA: TGTGCCAGCTCCCGCCTGGACATCTCTGGAAACACCATATATTTT
CDR3: CASSRLDISGNTIYF
V: TRBV18
D: .
size: many
J: TRBJ1-3

DNA: TGTGCCAGCAGTGAAAATAGCGCTAGCACAGATACGCAGTATTTT
CDR3: CASSENSASTDTQYF
V: TRBV6-1
D: .
size: many
J: TRBJ2-3

DNA: TGCAGCGTTGGACAGGGAGGGCATCAGCCCCAGCATTTT
CDR3: CSVGQGGHQPQHF
V: TRBV29-1
D: TRBD1
size: .
J: TRBJ1-5

DNA: TGTGCCAGCAGTTTATCCCTGCGGAGTGAAAAACTGTTTTTT
CDR3: CASSLSLRSEKLFF
V: TRBV28
D: .
size: few
J: TRBJ1-4

DNA: TGCAGTGCATTAGAAGAGGGCAGGGTGGGCTACACCTTC
CDR3: CSALEEGRVGYTF
V: TRBV20-1
D: .
size: few
J: TRBJ1-2

DNA: TGTGCCAGCAGCTACAGGGGGCAGAACACCGGGGAGCTGTTTTTT
CDR3: CASSYRGQNTGELFF
V: TRBV7-3
D: TRBD1
size: .
J: TRBJ2-2

DNA: TGTGCCAGCAGCCGACTAGGAGCGGGAGAGAACGAGTTCTTC
CDR3: CASSRLGAGENEFF
V: TRBV14
D: TRBD2
size: many
J: TRBJ2-1

DNA: TGTGCCAGCAGCTTATACAGGGCGAACACTGAAGCTTTCTTT
CDR3: CASSLYRANTEAFF
V: TRBV7-9
D: .
size: many
J: TRBJ1-1

DNA: TGCAGTGCTAGACAGGGAGGGCATGAAAAACTGTTTTTT
CDR3: CSARQGGHEKLFF
V: TRBV20-1
D: .
size: once
J: TRBJ1-4

DNA: TGTGCCAGCAGTAGGAGGGGGGGCAAAAACATTCAGTACTTC
CDR3: CASSRRGGKNIQYF
V: TRBV12-3/TRBV12-4
D: .
size: many
J: TRBJ2-4

DNA: TGCAGTGCTAGAGTAAGAGGCGGGGAGCTGTTTTTT
CDR3: CSARVRGGELFF
V: TRBV20-1
D: .
size: many
J: TRBJ2-2

DNA: TGCGCAACAGCTTCCGGACAGGGGGGAACCGGGGAGCTGTTTTTT
CDR3: CATASGQGGTGELFF
V: TRBV5-1
D: TRBD1
size: few
J: TRBJ2-2

DNA: TGTGCCAGCAGCACATGGGACAGGACACGCATGAACACTGAAGCTTTCTTT
CDR3: CASSTWDRTRMNTEAFF
V: TRBV11-2
D: TRBD1
size: .
J: TRBJ1-1

DNA: TGTGCCAGCAGCCCCACAGTGAACACTGAAGCTTTCTTT
CDR3: CASSPTVNTEAFF
V: TRBV7-2
D: .
size: many
J: TRBJ1-1

DNA: TGTGCCAGCAGCCCGACCCCGGCGGGGGATTCACCCCTCCACTTT
CDR3: CASSPTPAGDSPLHF
V: TRBV7-6
D: .
size: many
J: TRBJ1-6

DNA: TGCAGTGCTAAGGGCGGGGTGTCAATGAACACTGAAGCTTTCTTT
CDR3: CSAKGGVSMNTEAFF
V: TRBV20-1
D: .
size: many
J: TRBJ1-1

DNA: TGTGCCAGCAGAAACAGGGTTGTAGCCTACGAGCAGTACTTC
CDR3: CASRNRVVAYEQYF
V: TRBV6-6
D: .
size: few
J: TRBJ2-7

DNA: TGTGCCAGCAGCCGTGGGCAGGGCGGTTCACCCCTCCACTTT
CDR3: CASSRGQGGSPLHF
V: TRBV12-3/TRBV12-4
D: .
size: many
J: TRBJ1-6

DNA: TGTGCCAGCAGCTACAGCAGGGGATATTCCTACGAGCAGTACTTC
CDR3: CASSYSRGYSYEQYF
V: TRBV7-9
D: .
size: .
J: TRBJ2-7

DNA: TGTGCCAGCAGCTACGGACTAGCGGGGGACGAGCAGTACTTC
CDR3: CASSYGLAGDEQYF
V: TRBV2
D: TRBD2
size: .
J: TRBJ2-7

DNA: TGTGCCAGCAGCCAAGAACCAGGGAGCTATGGCTACACCTTC
CDR3: CASSQEPGSYGYTF
V: TRBV3-1
D: .
size: few
J: TRBJ1-2

DNA: TGTGCCAGCAGCTTATCTGGTACAGGGTACAGCAATCAGCCCCAGCATTTT
CDR3: CASSLSGTGYSNQPQHF
V: TRBV7-8
D: .
size: many
J: TRBJ1-5

DNA: TGTGCCAGCTCACCACCGGACGGTAGGAATGAGCAGTTCTTC
CDR3: CASSPPDGRNEQFF
V: TRBV18
D: .
size: .
J: TRBJ2-1

DNA: TGTGCCAGCAGTGGGGGTAGGGGAGAAGCTTTCTTT
CDR3: CASSGGRGEAFF
V: TRBV28
D: .
size: few
J: TRBJ1-1

DNA: TGCAGTGCTAGAGATCTTCAGGGAAGGTCCACAGATACGCAGTATTTT
CDR3: CSARDLQGRSTDTQYF
V: TRBV20-1
D: .
size: many
J: TRBJ2-3

DNA: TGCAGCGTTGAACTGGCGGATAGCAATCAGCCCCAGCATTTT
CDR3: CSVELADSNQPQHF
V: TRBV29-1
D: .
size: many
J: TRBJ1-5

DNA: TGTGCCAGCAGCCCCGAGGGGGCGGGGGGGATGAGAACAGATACGCAGTATTTT
CDR3: CASSPEGAGGMRTDTQYF
V: TRBV9
D: TRBD2
size: .
J: TRBJ2-3

DNA: TGTGCCAGCAAAATTCCAGGGTTTGAAGCCGATACGCAGTATTTT
CDR3: CASKIPGFEADTQYF
V: TRBV2
D: .
size: .
J: TRBJ2-3

DNA: TGCAGCGTTGTTCCCGGCAACCAAGAGACCCAGTACTTC
CDR3: CSVVPGNQETQYF
V: TRBV29-1
D: .
size: .
J: TRBJ2-5

DNA: TGTGCCAGCAGCTTACGGGGGTCCCGCACTGAAGCTTTCTTT
CDR3: CASSLRGSRTEAFF
V: TRBV12-3/TRBV12-4
D: .
size: few
J: TRBJ1-1

DNA: TGTGCCAGCAGCCAAGAAACAGGGGGCTACACCTTC
CDR3: CASSQETGGYTF
V: TRBV3-1
D: .
size: .
J: TRBJ1-2

DNA: TGTGCCAGCAGCTTGGTCGGCGGGAGGGCCAAAAACATTCAGTACTTC
CDR3: CASSLVGGRAKNIQYF
V: TRBV5-4
D: TRBD2
size: few
J: TRBJ2-4

DNA: TGTGCCAGCAGTTTATCCCGACCGGGGCAGCCCCAGCATTTT
CDR3: CASSLSRPGQPQHF
V: TRBV12-3/TRBV12-4
D: .
size: many
J: TRBJ1-5

DNA: TGCAGTGCCCTAGCTCTAAGCGATGCCCAAGAGACCCAGTACTTC
CDR3: CSALALSDAQETQYF
V: TRBV20-1
D: .
size: many
J: TRBJ2-5

DNA: TGTGCCAGCAGCTACCCTCCCGGGGAGCTGTTTTTT
CDR3: CASSYPPGELFF
V: TRBV6-6
D: .
size: many
J: TRBJ2-2

DNA: TGCAGTGCTAGAACTCCTAGCGGGAGGGCCGGTCCGCAGTATTTT
CDR3: CSARTPSGRAGPQYF
V: TRBV20-1
D: TRBD2
size: .
J: TRBJ2-3

DNA: TGTGCCAGCAGCTCCCCCCGGGGGGGGACAAAGCAGTATTTT
CDR3: CASSSPRGGTKQYF
V: TRBV11-2
D: TRBD2
size: .
J: TRBJ2-3

DNA: TGTGCCAGCAGTTTGACAAGGGGAACCTACGAGCAGTACTTC
CDR3: CASSLTRGTYEQYF
V: TRBV6-2/TRBV6-3
D: .
size: many
J: TRBJ2-7

DNA: TGTGCCAGCAGTTTAGATACAGGAAATGAAGCTTTCTTT
CDR3: CASSLDTGNEAFF
V: TRBV28
D: .
size: many
J: TRBJ1-1

DNA: TGTGCCAGCACGCCGCACAGGGGCAGCACAGATACGCAGTATTTT
CDR3: CASTPHRGSTDTQYF
V: TRBV6-5
D: TRBD1
size: many
J: TRBJ2-3

DNA: TGTGCCAGCAGCGTACGAGACGGGGGGGCTGAAGCTTTCTTT
CDR3: CASSVRDGGAEAFF
V: TRBV11-1
D: .
size: .
J: TRBJ1-1

DNA: TGTGCTAGTGCCCGGGAGTCCTCCACTGAAGCTTTCTTT
CDR3: CASARESSTEAFF
V: TRBV12-5
D: .
size: many
J: TRBJ1-1

DNA: TGTGCCAGCAGCTTAGAAGGGGTCTACAATGAGCAGTTCTTC
CDR3: CASSLEGVYNEQFF
V: TRBV11-2
D: .
size: many
J: TRBJ2-1

DNA: TGTGCCAGCAGTGACACCGACACCGGAGCCTACAATGAGCAGTTCTTC
CDR3: CASSDTDTGAYNEQFF
V: TRBV6-4
D: .
size: many
J: TRBJ2-1

DNA: TGTGCCAGCAGCGCCGGGGACACTCCAGCGTATGGCTACACCTTC
CDR3: CASSAGDTPAYGYTF
V: TRBV9
D: .
size: once
J: TRBJ1-2

DNA: TGTGCCAGCAGTGCGGACAGAGCCGGGTACGAGCAGTACTTC
CDR3: CASSADRAGYEQYF
V: TRBV5-5
D: .
size: many
J: TRBJ2-7

DNA: TGTGCCAGCAGAGCCTTGCCGGGACAGGGGGCACATCACGGAGAGCGGGGTGTATACAATGAGCAGTTCTTC
CDR3: CASRALPGQGAHHGERGVYNEQFF
V: TRBV6-6
D: TRBD1
size: .
J: TRBJ2-1

DNA: TGTGCCAGCAGTTACACCAGGACGCAGTATTTT
CDR3: CASSYTRTQYF
V: TRBV6-2/TRBV6-3
D: .
size: many
J: TRBJ2-3

DNA: TGTGCCAGCAGCCAAAGACCGGGATCGGGGGGCTACACCTTC
CDR3: CASSQRPGSGGYTF
V: TRBV27
D: .
size: many
J: TRBJ1-2

DNA: TGTGCCAGCAGCTTAGTAGGGGGACAGGGGGCGATTTTGGACTTC
CDR3: CASSLVGGQGAILDF
V: TRBV7-3
D: TRBD1
size: many
J: TRBJ2-4

DNA: TGTGCCAGCAGCCTCCCCGAGCGGGGAAGCTCCTACGAGCAGTACTTC
CDR3: CASSLPERGSSYEQYF
V: TRBV7-4
D: TRBD2
size: .
J: TRBJ2-7

DNA: TGTGCCAGCAGCCAATCTGGTCTGATCTCTGGAAACACCATATATTTT
CDR3: CASSQSGLISGNTIYF
V: TRBV16
D: .
size: few
J: TRBJ1-3